The 10 T cell receptor beta chains below all came from one sample that was sequenced in a study of blood T cell repertoires in COVID-19. The data were produced by immunoSEQ multiplex PCR, yet TCRdb's version contains in-frame clones alone and is incomplete. This table has roughly 40,000 clones, nearly 90% appearing once. Sample: peripheral blood. These receptors all come from a human donor in a cohort sampled during active COVID-19.

This chain joins TRBV6-5 and TRBJ2-5; TRBD1 matches 8 bases. The germline V gene encodes CDR1 MNHEY and CDR2 SVGAGI. The CDR3 is 15 amino acids. V lost 5 bases, J lost 5 bases, and 10 bases stayed unmatched. CDR3 loop: CASSQGAGSGETQYF. The CDR3 region has the DNA TGTGCCAGCAGTCAGGGGGCGGGAAGTGGGGAGACCCAGTACTTC.

This clone was recorded a few times. The chain links TRBV10-3 to TRBJ2-1; TRBD2 matches at 8 bases. With V trimmed by 4 bases and J by 0 bases, 17 bases remained unmatched. CDR3 length equals 20 residues. The germline gives CDR1 ENHRY, CDR2 SYGVKD. The CDR3 bases are TGTGCCATCAGTGGGTTCCCCCGCACGACTAGCGCGAACTCCTACAATGAGCAGTTCTTC. It codes for CAISGFPRTTSANSYNEQFF.

The chain links TRBV27 to TRBJ2-1; TRBD2 matches at 8 bases. This CDR3 is built from 15 residues. Trimming removed 6 bases from V and 0 bases from J; junction bases left unmatched: 4. From germline, CDR1 is MNHEY and CDR2 SMNVEV (reference sequence). CDR3 protein: CASRVGTSSYNEQFF. The CDR3 nucleotides read TGTGCCAGCAGAGTTGGGACTAGCTCCTACAATGAGCAGTTCTTC.

This chain joins TRBV14 and TRBJ1-1, with 7 bases lining up with TRBD1. The trim removed 4 bases at V and 0 bases at J, leaving 8 bases unmatched. CDR1 is SGHDN and CDR2 is FVKESK in the germline V gene. The CDR3 sequence is 16 residues long. The CDR3 bases are TGTGCCAGCAGCCCCCGGGACAGCTATTTGAACACTGAAGCTTTCTTT. Translation gives CASSPRDSYLNTEAFF.

The V call is TRBV5-6, the J call TRBJ1-6, with unresolved D. The CDR3 loop spans 14 amino acids. In germline, CDR1 is SGHDT, CDR2 YYEEEE. The germline V and J ends were trimmed by 0 bases and 6 bases, with 7 bases remaining between them. DNA for the CDR3: TGTGCCAGCAGCTTGGTCCAGGTTAATTCACCCCTCCACTTT. This translates into CASSLVQVNSPLHF.

The chain combines TRBV6-1 with TRBJ1-4, with D hard to call. The CDR3 contains 15 residues. The V gene's germline CDR1 is MNHNS and CDR2 SASEGT. The ends were cut back, 2 bases at V and 1 base at J, with 8 bases in the middle. In DNA, the CDR3 is TGTGCCAGCAGTGAAAGAGCGTTAACTAATGAAAAACTGTTTTTT. Its protein is CASSERALTNEKLFF.

V and J are TRBV10-3 and TRBJ1-2; 8 bases map to TRBD1. The CDR3 has 14 residues. Unmatched junction bases numbered 7, after V lost 6 bases and J lost 4 bases. CDR1 ENHRY and CDR2 SYGVKD come from the germline V gene. The CDR3 is CAIRSGTGAYGYTF. CDR3 bases: TGTGCCATCAGGAGCGGGACAGGTGCCTATGGCTACACCTTC.

The chain joins TRBV7-9 to TRBJ2-7; D uncertain. V lost 3 bases and J 6 bases, leaving 15 bases between the germline ends. Germline V gene sequence: CDR1 SEHNR, CDR2 FQNEAQ (reference sequence). The CDR3 totals 14 residues. In DNA, the CDR3 is TGTGCCAGCAGCTTTAACTACCCGCCGGGCGAGCAGTACTTC. This codes for CASSFNYPPGEQYF.

This clone turned up a few times. The genes are TRBV30 and TRBJ2-5; D perhaps matches TRBD2 (8 bases). The germline V and J ends were trimmed by 3 bases and 1 base, with 15 bases remaining between them. The germline V gene has CDR1 GTSNPN and CDR2 SVGIG (reference sequence). The CDR3 is 15 residues long. The CDR3 reads CAWRGGGGLQETQYF. The CDR3 DNA reads as TGTGCCTGGAGAGGGGGCGGGGGGCTCCAAGAGACCCAGTACTTC.

The chain links TRBV12-3 or TRBV12-4 to TRBJ1-2; D unresolved. The CDR3 has 11 amino acids. The ends were cut back, 8 bases at V and 7 bases at J, with 11 bases in the middle. In DNA form, the CDR3 reads TGTGCCAGCGTCCAGTCGGGTGGCTACACCTTC. Its translation: CASVQSGGYTF.